These 19 T cell receptor beta chains were all obtained from the same sample, sequenced in a study of blood T cells in healthy people across ages. With a J-beta primer mix and a sample-barcoded 5' primer, a second PCR ran roughly 6 to 11 cycles. TCRdb called the 5' RACE reads again in MiXCR, with one record for every CDR3 protein. In the table there are roughly 500,000 distinct CDR3 sequences, 27% of which are singletons. Sequencing was performed on blood. Receptors were obtained from a woman in her 70s in good health.

The CDR3 reads CASSLEAGSNQPQYF. The CDR3 region has the DNA TGTGCCAGCAGCTTAGAGGCGGGGAGCAATCAGCCCCAGTATTTT. This chain links TRBV7-6 with TRBJ1-5, with D possibly being TRBD2 (6 bases). Matching the DNA end better, TRBJ2-3 makes the J call doubtful. This CDR3 is 15 amino acids long. Per the germline V gene, CDR1 is SGHVS and CDR2 is FNYEAQ.

The chain links TRBV10-3 to TRBJ1-3; the D is unclear. CDR3 length: 12 amino acids. V was trimmed by 6 bases and J by 1 base, leaving 4 bases between them. Germline V lookup: CDR1 ENHRY, CDR2 SYGVKD. CDR3 in amino acids: CAISGSGNTIYF. The CDR3 nucleotides read TGTGCCATCAGCGGATCTGGAAACACCATATATTTT.

The chain has TRBV7-2 and TRBJ1-5; TRBD1 might be the D (5 bases). The CDR3 is made up of 14 amino acids. V was clipped by 2 bases and J by 6 bases, with 11 bases between them. Looked up from germline, CDR1 is SGHTA and CDR2 is FQGNSA. The CDR3 loop is CASSLNHGAQPQHF. The CDR3 DNA reads as TGTGCCAGCAGCTTAAATCACGGGGCTCAGCCCCAGCATTTT.

The chain recombines TRBV24-1 with TRBJ2-3; D perhaps matches TRBD2 (5 bases). The V end was cut by 3 bases, the J end by 6 bases, with 18 bases between. The CDR3 length is 16 residues. Germline-derived CDR1 and CDR2 are KGHDR and SFDVKD. This chain's CDR3 is CATSDRADPDWDTQYF. The CDR3 coding sequence is TGTGCCACCAGTGATCGAGCGGACCCTGACTGGGATACGCAGTATTTT.

In its sample, this clonotype was seen a few times. The chain carries TRBV29-1 and TRBJ1-5; unclear D gene. This CDR3 comprises 14 residues. CDR1 is SQVTM, CDR2 ANQGSEA, per germline. V shed 5 bases and J shed 0 bases, with 11 bases lying between them. The CDR3 bases are TGCAGCGTTCTGACGGGGTATAGCAATCAGCCCCAGCATTTT. This sequence encodes CSVLTGYSNQPQHF.

J is TRBJ2-3 and V is TRBV11-2, with 7 nucleotides matching TRBD1. The germline V gene has CDR1 SGHAT and CDR2 FQNNGV. J lost 4 bases, V lost 6 bases, and 7 bases had no gene match. The CDR3 sequence is 14 residues long. CDR3 region: CASRPTGAPDTQYF. CDR3 DNA: TGTGCCAGCAGACCTACAGGGGCGCCAGATACGCAGTATTTT.

The table lists this clonotype with a few counts. This chain joins TRBV18 and TRBJ1-1; TRBD1 matches at 9 bases. The CDR3 loop spans 13 amino acids. Germline trimming cut 1 base from V and 11 bases from J; bases unmatched to any gene: 5. CDR1 is KGHSH, CDR2 LQKENI, per germline. CDR3 residues: CASSPRQGGMAFF. CDR3 sequence (DNA): TGTGCCAGCTCACCACGACAGGGGGGAATGGCTTTCTTT.

The chain links TRBV6-1 to TRBJ2-3; 7 bases map to TRBD1. Germline CDR1 reads MNHNS; CDR2 reads SASEGT. J was trimmed by 4 bases and V by 6 bases; bases with no gene match: 4. The CDR3 extends over 13 amino acids. The CDR3 sequence: CASRKGAADTQYF. In DNA, the CDR3 is TGTGCCAGCAGAAAGGGGGCCGCAGATACGCAGTATTTT.

This chain joins TRBV7-2 and TRBJ2-4; TRBD2 matches at 14 bases. CDR1 and CDR2 from the germline V gene are SGHTA and FQGNSA. V shed 2 bases and J 0 bases; nucleotides not matched to a gene: 21. CDR3 length: 24 amino acids. The CDR3: CASSLSGPGRTGLAGGLAKNIQYF. As DNA, the CDR3 is TGTGCCAGCAGCTTATCGGGGCCCGGGAGAACAGGACTAGCGGGGGGCCTAGCCAAAAACATTCAGTACTTC.

This chain connects TRBV4-1 to TRBJ2-1; 8 bases are a match to TRBD2. The CDR3 totals 15 residues. V was clipped by 0 bases and J by 6 bases; unmatched bases: 4. The V gene's germline CDR1 is MGHRA and CDR2 YSYEKL. The DNA for the CDR3 is TGCGCCAGCAGCCAAGATTTCAGCGGGAGCAATGAGCAGTTCTTC. Protein sequence: CASSQDFSGSNEQFF.

The V call is TRBV10-3, the J call TRBJ2-3, with 7 bases matching TRBD2. The CDR3 totals 14 residues. With V trimmed by 10 bases and J by 1 base, 8 bases remained unmatched. Germline V gene sequence: CDR1 ENHRY, CDR2 SYGVKD. CDR3 DNA: TGTGCCACCAGGACTGGGGGGGGCACAGATACGCAGTATTTT. Translated: CATRTGGGTDTQYF.

This clonotype turned up a few times. The V and J genes are TRBV7-9 and TRBJ2-2; D is uncertain. The CDR3 has 16 amino acids. V was shortened by 4 bases and J by 0 bases, with 12 bases between the two germline ends. Germline V CDR1 and CDR2: SEHNR, FQNEAQ (reference sequence). As DNA, the CDR3 is TGTGCCAGCAGCTCACCCCGAGCTTCGAACACCGGGGAGCTGTTTTTT. Encoded protein: CASSSPRASNTGELFF.

This clonotype came up a few times. V usage is TRBV6-1 and J usage is TRBJ1-6; no reliable D call. CDR3 size: 12 residues. The germline V and J ends were trimmed by 3 bases and 8 bases, with 5 bases remaining between them. Germline V gives CDR1 MNHNS, CDR2 SASEGT. The CDR3 reads CASSDPDSPLHF. In DNA form, the CDR3 reads TGTGCCAGCAGTGATCCGGATTCACCCCTCCACTTT.

This clonotype has a handful of counts. The gene calls are TRBV7-2 and TRBJ2-5; a weak D match, TRBD2 (6 bases). The J call could be wrong; TRBJ2-1 is a better fit for the DNA end. This CDR3 is 13 amino acids long. Germline V lookup: CDR1 SGHTA, CDR2 FQGNSA. The CDR3 here is CASSYTSGYEQFF. The CDR3 nucleotides read TGTGCCAGCAGCTACACGAGCGGGTATGAGCAGTTCTTC.

This clonotype was seen only a few times. A junction end diverges from the germline sequence, so it may reflect a read error. The chain employs TRBV20-1 and TRBJ2-5; 7 bases are a match to TRBD1. CDR1 DFQATT and CDR2 SNEGSKA come from the germline V gene (reference sequence). The CDR3 contains 16 residues. The chain's CDR3 is CSAVTYQSGGQGTQYF. Written as DNA, the CDR3 is TGCAGTGCCGTCACATATCAATCAGGGGGTCAAGGGACCCAGTACTTC.

The chain uses TRBV12-3 or TRBV12-4 and TRBJ2-7; D is undetermined. Trimming removed 6 bases at V and 6 bases at J, with 12 bases between. The CDR3 covers 12 residues. The CDR3: CASSPLLIEQYF. CDR3 bases: TGTGCCAGCAGCCCCCTCTTAATCGAGCAGTACTTC.

This clonotype was seen a handful of times. The CDR3 sequence: CATSELAGGKPNEQFF. The CDR3 DNA reads TGTGCCACCAGTGAGTTAGCGGGGGGCAAACCCAATGAGCAGTTCTTC. This sequence joins TRBV24-1 and TRBJ2-1; 10 bases fit TRBD2. This CDR3 spans 16 amino acids. The germline CDR1 and CDR2 sequences are KGHDR and SFDVKD. After removal of 4 bases from V and 6 bases from J, the junction contained 8 bases not matched to a gene.

V is TRBV2 and J is TRBJ2-7; tentatively, D is TRBD1 (6 bases). Germline CDR1 is SNHLY and CDR2 is FYNNEI. The V end was cut by 7 bases, the J end by 4 bases, with 11 bases between. The CDR3 runs to 12 residues. CDR3 sequence reads: CASTQGEYEQYF. CDR3 DNA sequence: TGTGCCAGCACACAGGGAGAATACGAGCAGTACTTC.

This clonotype was seen once. The chain joins TRBV20-1 to TRBJ2-1; D is uncertain. This CDR3 spans 14 amino acids. Trimming cost V 0 bases and J 3 bases, with 9 bases left between them. Per germline, CDR1 DFQATT and CDR2 SNEGSKA (reference sequence). CDR3 bases: TGCAGTGCTAGAGAAAGCGTCTACTACAATGAGCAGTTCTTC. This encodes CSARESVYYNEQFF.